These T cell receptor beta chains were read from a single sample in a study of blood T cell repertoires in COVID-19. The repertoire was sequenced with immunoSEQ multiplex PCR; TCRdb's copy has only in-frame clones and lacks some. Here the sample spans around 100,000 clones, about 77% being singletons. Sequencing was done on a sample of peripheral blood. Every receptor here comes from a man in his 70s with active or convalescent COVID-19. CDR3s include the opening cysteine and the closing phenylalanine or tryptophan. The D gene is left open where the match is weak. Size tells how often a clone was seen (once, few, many) or the class of an expanded clone, and some rows leave it out.

V gene	clone size	D gene	J gene	CDR3 protein	CDR3 DNA
TRBV2	.	.	TRBJ1-2	CASRLTGDYGYTF	TGTGCCAGCAGGCTAACAGGTGACTATGGCTACACCTTC
TRBV7-2	.	TRBD2	TRBJ2-3	CASSLAGSGISTDTQYF	TGTGCCAGCAGCTTAGCGGGGAGCGGGATAAGCACAGATACGCAGTATTTT
TRBV4-3	.	.	TRBJ1-5	CASSQGVNQPQHF	TGCGCCAGCAGCCAAGGCGTTAATCAGCCCCAGCATTTT
TRBV5-1	.	TRBD2	TRBJ2-5	CASSPGGTSGGANQETQYF	TGCGCCAGCAGCCCTGGAGGGACTAGCGGGGGGGCTAACCAAGAGACCCAGTACTTC
TRBV19	.	TRBD1	TRBJ1-1	CASSMGVGGGTEAFF	TGTGCCAGTAGTATGGGGGTAGGGGGCGGGACTGAAGCTTTCTTT
TRBV11-2	.	.	TRBJ2-5	CASSLGVEETQYF	TGTGCCAGCAGCTTAGGTGTCGAAGAGACCCAGTACTTC
TRBV4-1	.	TRBD2	TRBJ2-1	CASSYALTSGSGPGYDNEQFF	TGCGCCAGCAGCTACGCCCTAACTAGCGGGAGTGGTCCCGGCTACGACAATGAGCAGTTCTTC
TRBV6-5	.	TRBD1	TRBJ2-7	CASRGFDRGAHEQYF	TGTGCCAGCAGGGGCTTCGACAGGGGTGCCCACGAGCAGTACTTC
TRBV4-2	.	TRBD1	TRBJ1-2	CASSHGQGGYGYTF	TGTGCCAGCAGCCACGGACAGGGGGGCTATGGCTACACCTTC
TRBV28	.	TRBD1	TRBJ2-5	CASSGSGTGVEETQYF	TGTGCCAGCAGCGGTTCCGGGACAGGGGTGGAGGAGACCCAGTACTTC
TRBV5-6	.	TRBD2	TRBJ2-1	CASSLVGVWREGLRNEQFF	TGTGCCAGCAGCTTGGTCGGCGTATGGAGGGAGGGCCTTAGGAATGAGCAGTTCTTC
TRBV6-6	once	.	TRBJ2-7	CASSYKGADVYEQYF	TGTGCCAGCAGTTACAAGGGAGCCGATGTATACGAGCAGTACTTC
TRBV6-5	.	TRBD1	TRBJ2-5	CASRWTGGQETQYF	TGTGCCAGCAGGTGGACAGGGGGTCAAGAGACCCAGTACTTC
TRBV9	.	.	TRBJ2-7	CASSVAAQGYEQYF	TGTGCCAGCAGCGTAGCTGCACAGGGCTACGAGCAGTACTTC
TRBV7-9	.	.	TRBJ1-5	CASSLTGSEDQPQHF	TGTGCCAGCAGCTTAACAGGTAGTGAGGACCAGCCCCAGCATTTT
TRBV5-1	once	TRBD1	TRBJ1-1	CASSPLRGQAAGAIAFF	TGCGCCAGCAGCCCCCTACGCGGACAGGCGGCTGGGGCGATAGCTTTCTTT
TRBV6-2/TRBV6-3	.	TRBD1	TRBJ2-7	CASSMTGAYEQYF	TGTGCCAGCAGTATGACAGGGGCCTACGAGCAGTACTTC
TRBV7-9	.	.	TRBJ2-2	CASSPLRGTGELFF	TGTGCCAGCAGCCCCCTCAGGGGTACCGGGGAGCTGTTTTTT
TRBV5-4	.	.	TRBJ1-2	CASSPNNYGYTF	TGTGCCAGCAGCCCTAACAACTATGGCTACACCTTC
TRBV5-1	.	.	TRBJ1-1	CASNRVGSNGEAFF	TGCGCCAGTAACCGGGTCGGTAGTAATGGTGAAGCTTTCTTT
TRBV18	.	.	TRBJ1-2	CASSPGQGLFGYTF	TGTGCCAGCTCACCAGGCCAGGGTTTGTTTGGCTACACCTTC
TRBV18	.	TRBD2	TRBJ2-1	CASSPAGGAGNEQFF	TGTGCCAGCTCACCTGCGGGGGGGGCGGGGAATGAGCAGTTCTTC
TRBV19	.	.	TRBJ2-7	CASSVLPTDRSYEQYF	TGTGCCAGTAGTGTTCTACCCACAGACCGCTCCTACGAGCAGTACTTC
TRBV7-6	once	TRBD2	TRBJ2-3	CASSLMTSGGKADTQYF	TGTGCCAGCAGCCTAATGACTAGCGGGGGTAAGGCAGATACGCAGTATTTT
TRBV4-2	.	.	TRBJ2-3	CASSQVGPSITDTQYF	TGTGCCAGCAGCCAAGTGGGGCCGAGTATTACAGATACGCAGTATTTT
TRBV2	.	TRBD1	TRBJ2-1	CASREYNRGEQFF	TGTGCCAGCAGGGAATATAACAGGGGGGAGCAGTTCTTC
TRBV5-1	.	TRBD1	TRBJ1-1	CASSSERTGGITEAFF	TGCGCCAGCAGCTCCGAGCGGACAGGGGGGATAACTGAAGCTTTCTTT
TRBV10-3	.	TRBD2	TRBJ2-3	CAIRMSGGSTDTQYF	TGTGCCATCAGGATGAGCGGGGGAAGCACAGATACGCAGTATTTT
TRBV7-2	.	TRBD2	TRBJ2-3	CASSPGTSGGDTQYF	TGTGCCAGCAGTCCCGGGACTAGCGGAGGAGATACGCAGTATTTT
TRBV19	.	.	TRBJ2-3	CAAGGEAPSTDTQYF	TGTGCCGCCGGCGGGGAGGCACCAAGCACAGATACGCAGTATTTT
TRBV6-1	.	TRBD1	TRBJ2-2	CASSVQAPGQVNTGELFF	TGTGCCAGCAGTGTTCAAGCTCCGGGACAGGTGAACACCGGGGAGCTGTTTTTT
TRBV3-1/TRBV3-2	.	.	TRBJ1-5	CASSPGAARYQPQHF	TGTGCCAGCAGCCCCGGCGCAGCGCGGTATCAGCCCCAGCATTTT